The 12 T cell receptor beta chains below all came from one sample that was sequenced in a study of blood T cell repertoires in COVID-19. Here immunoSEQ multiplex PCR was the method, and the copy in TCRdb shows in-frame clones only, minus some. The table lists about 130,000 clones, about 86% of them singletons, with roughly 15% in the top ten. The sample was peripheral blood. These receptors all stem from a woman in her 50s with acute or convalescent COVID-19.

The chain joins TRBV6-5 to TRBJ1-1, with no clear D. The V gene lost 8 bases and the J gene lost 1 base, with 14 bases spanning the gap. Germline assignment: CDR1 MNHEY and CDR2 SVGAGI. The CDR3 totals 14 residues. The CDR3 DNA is TGTGCCAGCGGGCAAGTCGTGTGGAACACTGAAGCTTTCTTT. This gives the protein CASGQVVWNTEAFF.

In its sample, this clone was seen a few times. The CDR3 region has the DNA TGCGCCAGCAGTGAGCGAAGGGACAGGGGTAGCTCCTACAATGAGCAGTTCTTC. Residues: CASSERRDRGSSYNEQFF. The V and J genes are TRBV10-2 and TRBJ2-1; TRBD1 agrees at 10 bases. The CDR3 is 18 residues long. V lost 2 bases to trimming and J lost 0 bases; unmatched junction nucleotides: 7. From germline, CDR1 is WSHSY and CDR2 SAAADI.

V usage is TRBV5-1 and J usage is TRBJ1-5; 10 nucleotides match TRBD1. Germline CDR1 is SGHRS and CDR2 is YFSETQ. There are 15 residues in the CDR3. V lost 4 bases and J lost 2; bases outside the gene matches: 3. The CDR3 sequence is CASSLGTGGNQPQHF. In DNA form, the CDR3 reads TGCGCCAGCAGCCTCGGGACAGGGGGCAATCAGCCCCAGCATTTT.

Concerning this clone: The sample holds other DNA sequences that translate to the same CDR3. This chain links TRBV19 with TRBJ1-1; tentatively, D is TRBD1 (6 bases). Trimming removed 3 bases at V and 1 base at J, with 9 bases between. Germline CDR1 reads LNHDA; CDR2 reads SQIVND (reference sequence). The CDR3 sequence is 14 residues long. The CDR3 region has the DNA TGTGCCAGTAGTATGAGGGGGTCGAACACTGAAGCTTTCTTT. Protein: CASSMRGSNTEAFF.

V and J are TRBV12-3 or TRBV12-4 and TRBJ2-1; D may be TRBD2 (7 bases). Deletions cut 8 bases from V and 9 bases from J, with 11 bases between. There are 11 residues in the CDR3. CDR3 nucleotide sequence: TGTGCCAGCGGGGGGGCGGCTGAGCAGTTCTTC. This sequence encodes CASGGAAEQFF.

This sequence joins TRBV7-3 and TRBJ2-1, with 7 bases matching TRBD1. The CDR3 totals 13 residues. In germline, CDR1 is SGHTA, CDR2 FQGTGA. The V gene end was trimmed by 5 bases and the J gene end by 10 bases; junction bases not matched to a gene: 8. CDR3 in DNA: TGTGCCAGCAGCGGTAAGGGGGCGCGGGAGCAGTTCTTC. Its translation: CASSGKGAREQFF.

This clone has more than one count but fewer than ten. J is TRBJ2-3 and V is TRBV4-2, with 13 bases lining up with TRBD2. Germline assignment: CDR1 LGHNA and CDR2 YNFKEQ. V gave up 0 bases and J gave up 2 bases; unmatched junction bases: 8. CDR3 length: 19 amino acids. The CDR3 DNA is TGTGCCAGCAGCCAAGATCACAGGACTAGCGGGGGCAACACAGATACGCAGTATTTT. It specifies CASSQDHRTSGGNTDTQYF.

CDR3 sequence (DNA): TGTGCCAGCAGTTTATTTTTACGGGGTGGAGAGCAGTACTTC. Residues: CASSLFLRGGEQYF. The chain couples TRBV27 to TRBJ2-7, with a possible D match to TRBD2 (5 bases). This CDR3 has 14 residues. Germline V CDR1 and CDR2: MNHEY, SMNVEV (reference sequence). V was cut by 1 base and J by 7 bases, with 14 bases left in between.

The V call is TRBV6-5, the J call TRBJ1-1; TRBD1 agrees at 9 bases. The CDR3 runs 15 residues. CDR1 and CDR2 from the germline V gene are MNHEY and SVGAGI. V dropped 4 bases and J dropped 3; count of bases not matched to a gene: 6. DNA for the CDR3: TGTGCCAGCAGTTCGGACAGGGGAAGATACACTGAAGCTTTCTTT. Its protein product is CASSSDRGRYTEAFF.

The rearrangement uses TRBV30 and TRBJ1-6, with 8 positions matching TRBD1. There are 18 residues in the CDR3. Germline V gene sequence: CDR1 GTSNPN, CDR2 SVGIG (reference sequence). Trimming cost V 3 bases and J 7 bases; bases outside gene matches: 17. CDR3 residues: CAWRPEPRTGQENSPLHF. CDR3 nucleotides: TGTGCCTGGAGGCCCGAACCTAGAACGGGACAGGAGAATTCACCCCTCCACTTT.

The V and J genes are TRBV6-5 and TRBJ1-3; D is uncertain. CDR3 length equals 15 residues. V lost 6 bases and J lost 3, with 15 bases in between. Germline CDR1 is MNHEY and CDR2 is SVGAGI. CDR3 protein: CASSLGIDFGNTIYF. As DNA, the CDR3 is TGTGCCAGCAGCCTCGGGATTGATTTTGGAAACACCATATATTTT.

The chain's CDR3 is CASSFLTGTGGLFGANVLTF. The CDR3 nucleotides read TGCGCCAGCAGCTTTCTAACCGGGACAGGGGGTTTATTTGGGGCCAACGTCCTGACTTTC. The chain couples TRBV5-1 to TRBJ2-6; 11 nucleotides match TRBD1. Germline values: CDR1 SGHRS, CDR2 YFSETQ. With V trimmed by 2 bases and J by 3 bases, 13 bases remained unmatched. The length of the CDR3 is 20 residues.